This note documents a single T cell receptor (beta chain) sequence. TCRdb's table, derived via immunoSEQ multiplex PCR, lists solely in-frame clones and lacks some. The sample has around 76,000 clones; approximately 89% are singletons. Trimming cost V 4 bases and J 6 bases, with 9 bases left between them. The CDR3 sequence is 13 residues long. Germline lookup yields CDR1 MGHDK and CDR2 SYGVNS. The data belong to a study of blood T cell repertoires in COVID-19. Whole-study context: COVID-19 samples, acute and convalescent, were from the United States, Italy and Spain. From T cells, B-cell-depleted T cells, or PBMCs came the material, which was cDNA or gDNA.

This receptor was taken from a man aged 80 or over with acute or convalescent COVID-19. The chain couples TRBV25-1 to TRBJ1-4; D remains ambiguous. The specimen was peripheral blood. The CDR3 DNA reads TGTGCCAGCAGTGTCCGGGAGCATGAAAAACTGTTTTTT. Its translation is CASSVREHEKLFF.